Listed here are 12 T cell receptor beta chains from one sample, sequenced in a study of lymphopenia after photon versus proton radiotherapy. The protocol was immunoSEQ multiplex PCR, while the TCRdb copy is restricted to in-frame clones and leaves out a portion. The repertoire holds about 22,000 clones, with around nine tenths as singletons. Sequencing was performed on peripheral blood, taken from a patient treated with proton-based radiotherapy. These receptors were obtained from a man aged 80 or over with esophageal cancer.

The rearrangement links TRBV4-3 to TRBJ1-1, with D unresolved. Trimming removed 3 bases at V and 0 bases at J, with 8 bases between. Germline V lookup: CDR1 LGHNA, CDR2 YSLEER. The CDR3 is 14 residues long. The chain's CDR3 is CASSQDRVNTEAFF. The CDR3 nucleotides read TGCGCCAGCAGCCAGGATCGGGTGAACACTGAAGCTTTCTTT.

A single count supports this clone. The chain's CDR3 is CSVALGGNTDTQYF. DNA for the CDR3: TGCAGCGTCGCCCTTGGGGGGAACACAGATACGCAGTATTTT. J is TRBJ2-3 and V is TRBV29-1; D perhaps matches TRBD2 (6 bases). V was trimmed by 6 bases and J by 2 bases, leaving 15 bases between them. There are 14 residues in the CDR3. Germline loops: CDR1 SQVTM, CDR2 ANQGSEA.

This chain connects TRBV7-9 to TRBJ2-1; 7 bases line up with TRBD1. The CDR3 contains 15 residues. The V and J ends lost 4 bases and 6 bases, in that order; junction bases with no gene match: 9. The germline gives CDR1 SEHNR, CDR2 FQNEAQ (reference sequence). CDR3 amino acids: CASSSPGTALNEQFF. The CDR3 DNA reads as TGTGCCAGCAGCTCACCCGGGACAGCACTCAATGAGCAGTTCTTC.

The chain links TRBV5-5 to TRBJ2-7, with no clear D. CDR1 is SGHKS, CDR2 YYEKEE, per germline (reference sequence). The V gene lost 0 bases and the J gene lost 4 bases, with 5 bases spanning the gap. The CDR3 extends over 12 amino acids. CDR3 in DNA: TGTGCCAGCAGCTTGGCTCTGTACGAGCAGTACTTC. Translation: CASSLALYEQYF.

This chain links TRBV7-8 with TRBJ2-5, with D hard to call. With 4 bases removed from V and 3 bases from J, the gap between germline ends came to 9 bases. The germline V gene encodes CDR1 SGHVS and CDR2 FQNEAQ. This CDR3 has 13 amino acids. CDR3 in DNA: TGTGCCAGCAGCTCCCCCGGTAAAGAGACCCAGTACTTC. This codes for CASSSPGKETQYF. The whole variable domain, remainder taken from reference TRBV7-8 and TRBJ2-5, is GAGVSQSPRYKVAKRGQDVALRCDPISGHVSLFWYQQALGQGPEFLTYFQNEAQLDKSGLPSDRFFAERPEGSVSTLKIQRTQQEDSAVYLCASSSPGKETQYFGPGTRLLVL.

This clone has only one observation. CDR3 DNA sequence: TGCGCCAGCAGCACCCAAGGCCAGGGAGGCAATTCACCCCTCCACTTT. This encodes CASSTQGQGGNSPLHF. The chain joins TRBV5-1 to TRBJ1-6, with D possibly matching TRBD1 (5 bases). V was shortened by 4 bases and J by 7 bases, with 18 bases between the two germline ends. The CDR3 runs to 16 residues. CDR1 and CDR2 (germline): SGHRS, YFSETQ. Supplemented by reference TRBV5-1 and TRBJ1-6, the full variable domain reads KAGVTQTPRYLIKTRGQQVTLSCSPISGHRSVSWYQQTPGQGLQFLFEYFSETQRNKGNFPGRFSGRQFSNSRSEMNVSTLELGDSALYLCASSTQGQGGNSPLHFGNGTRLTVT.

The chain couples TRBV5-6 to TRBJ2-1; no definite D call. The V gene lost 1 base and the J gene lost 2 bases, with 10 bases spanning the gap. Germline V gives CDR1 SGHDT, CDR2 YYEEEE. The CDR3 loop spans 15 amino acids. The CDR3 spells CASSLFFHPYNEQFF. The CDR3 region has the DNA TGTGCCAGCAGCTTGTTCTTCCACCCCTACAATGAGCAGTTCTTC.

The chain combines TRBV2 with TRBJ2-7; tentatively, D is TRBD1 (5 bases). The V end lost 1 base, the J end lost 11 bases, and 15 bases lay between the germline ends. This CDR3 is 13 amino acids long. Germline V gene lookup returns CDR1 SNHLY and CDR2 FYNNEI. The CDR3 nucleotides are TGTGCCAGCAGTGAAGTTTTGTGGGGCAGGGAGTACTTC. As protein: CASSEVLWGREYF. The variable domain in full, with the rest retrieved from reference TRBV2 and TRBJ2-7, is EPEVTQTPSHQVTQMGQEVILRCVPISNHLYFYWYRQILGQKVEFLVSFYNNEISEKSEIFDDQFSVERPDGSNFTLKIRSTKLEDSAMYFCASSEVLWGREYFGPGTRLTVT.

The chain is built from TRBV23-1 and TRBJ1-2; TRBD1 matches 7 bases. TRBV23-1 is treated as an ORF (open reading frame) with a function not yet certain. The CDR3 extends over 18 amino acids. The V segment lost 2 bases and the J segment 4 bases; nucleotides outside the gene matches: 16. The chain's CDR3 is CASSQPGQTNWLVYGYTF. DNA of the CDR3: TGCGCCAGCAGTCAACCGGGACAGACTAATTGGTTGGTCTATGGCTACACCTTC.

The chain employs TRBV5-1 and TRBJ1-1, with D perhaps TRBD1 (5 bases). CDR1 SGHRS and CDR2 YFSETQ come from the germline V gene. Between the trimmed V and J ends, which lost 0 bases and 1 base, there was a span of 7 bases. CDR3 length: 14 residues. The CDR3 bases are TGCGCCAGCAGCTTGGCTGGGGGGAACACTGAAGCTTTCTTT. This translates into CASSLAGGNTEAFF.

This chain joins TRBV7-2 and TRBJ2-6, with D perhaps matching TRBD1 (5 bases). Trimming stripped 5 bases from V and 0 bases from J, with 14 bases between. The length of the CDR3 is 17 residues. CDR1 is SGHTA, CDR2 FQGNSA, per germline. The CDR3 here is CASSPPRVRSGANVLTF. The CDR3 nucleotides are TGTGCCAGCAGCCCGCCCAGGGTTCGCTCTGGGGCCAACGTCCTGACTTTC.

V is TRBV19 and J is TRBJ1-5; D call uncertain. CDR1 and CDR2 (germline): LNHDA, SQIVND (reference sequence). The ends were cut back, 6 bases at V and 0 bases at J, with 12 bases in the middle. This CDR3 is 15 amino acids long. The CDR3 region has the DNA TGTGCCAGTAGACTGACGGCGAATAGCAATCAGCCCCAGCATTTT. It encodes CASRLTANSNQPQHF.